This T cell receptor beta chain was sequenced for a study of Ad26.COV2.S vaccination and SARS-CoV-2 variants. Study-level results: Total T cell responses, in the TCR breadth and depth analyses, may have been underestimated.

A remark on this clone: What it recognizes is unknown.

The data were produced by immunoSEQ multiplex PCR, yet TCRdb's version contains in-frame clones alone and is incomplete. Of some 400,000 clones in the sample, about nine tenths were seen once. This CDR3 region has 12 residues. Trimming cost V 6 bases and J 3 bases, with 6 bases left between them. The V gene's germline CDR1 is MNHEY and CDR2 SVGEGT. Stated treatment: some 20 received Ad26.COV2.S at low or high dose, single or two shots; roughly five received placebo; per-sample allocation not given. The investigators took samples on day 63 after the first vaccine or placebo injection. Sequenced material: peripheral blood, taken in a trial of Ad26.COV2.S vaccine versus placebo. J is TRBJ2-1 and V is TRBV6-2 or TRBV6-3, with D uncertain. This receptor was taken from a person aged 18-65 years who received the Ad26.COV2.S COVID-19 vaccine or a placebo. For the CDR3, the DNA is TGTGCCAGCAGCTATGTCTACAATGAGCAGTTCTTC. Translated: CASSYVYNEQFF.